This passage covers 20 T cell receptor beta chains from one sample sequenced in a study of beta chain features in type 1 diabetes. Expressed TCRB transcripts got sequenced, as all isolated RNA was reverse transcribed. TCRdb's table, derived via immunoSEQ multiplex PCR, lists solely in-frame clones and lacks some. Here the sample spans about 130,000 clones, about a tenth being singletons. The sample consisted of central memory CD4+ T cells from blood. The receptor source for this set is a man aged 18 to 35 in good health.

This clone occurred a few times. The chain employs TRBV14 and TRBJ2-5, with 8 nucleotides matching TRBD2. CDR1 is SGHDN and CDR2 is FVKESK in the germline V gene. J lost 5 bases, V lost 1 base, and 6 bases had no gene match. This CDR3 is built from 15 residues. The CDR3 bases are TGTGCCAGCAGCCAAGCCCGGGGGGGCCTGGAGACCCAGTACTTC. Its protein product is CASSQARGGLETQYF.

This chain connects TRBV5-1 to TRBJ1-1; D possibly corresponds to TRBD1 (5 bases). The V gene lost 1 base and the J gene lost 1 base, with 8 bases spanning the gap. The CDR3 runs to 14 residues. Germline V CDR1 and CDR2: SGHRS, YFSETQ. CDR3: CASSLLTENTEAFF. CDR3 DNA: TGCGCCAGCAGCTTGTTGACAGAGAACACTGAAGCTTTCTTT.

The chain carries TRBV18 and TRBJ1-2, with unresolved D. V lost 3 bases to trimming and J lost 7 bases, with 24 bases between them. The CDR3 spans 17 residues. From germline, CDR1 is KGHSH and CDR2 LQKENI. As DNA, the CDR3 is TGTGCCAGCTCACCGGCCACCCAAATCAGGAGGGCGACTGGCTACACCTTC. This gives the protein CASSPATQIRRATGYTF. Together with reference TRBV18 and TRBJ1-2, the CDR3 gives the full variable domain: NAGVMQNPRHLVRRRGQEARLRCSPMKGHSHVYWYRQLPEEGLKFMVYLQKENIIDESGMPKERFSAEFPKEGPSILRIQQVVRGDSAAYFCASSPATQIRRATGYTFGSGTRLTVV.

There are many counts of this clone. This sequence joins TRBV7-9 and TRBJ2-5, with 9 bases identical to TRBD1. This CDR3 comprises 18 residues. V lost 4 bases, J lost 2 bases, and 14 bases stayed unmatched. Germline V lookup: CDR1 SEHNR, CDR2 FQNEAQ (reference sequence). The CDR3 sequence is CASSSLASMDRGQETQYF. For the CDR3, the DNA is TGTGCCAGCAGCTCCCTGGCTTCGATGGACAGGGGACAAGAGACCCAGTACTTC.

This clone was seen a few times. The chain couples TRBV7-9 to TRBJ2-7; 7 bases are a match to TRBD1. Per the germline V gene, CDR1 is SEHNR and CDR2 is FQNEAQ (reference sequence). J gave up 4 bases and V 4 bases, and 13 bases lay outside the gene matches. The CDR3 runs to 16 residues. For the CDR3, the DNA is TGTGCCAGCAGCTCGCGCTTGGGGACAGAGAGGTACGAGCAGTACTTC. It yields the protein CASSSRLGTERYEQYF.

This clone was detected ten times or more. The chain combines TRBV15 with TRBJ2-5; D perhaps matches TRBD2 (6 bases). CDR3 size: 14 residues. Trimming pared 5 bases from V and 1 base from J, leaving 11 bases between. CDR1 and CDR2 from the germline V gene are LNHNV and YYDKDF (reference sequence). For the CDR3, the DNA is TGTGCCACCAGCTCCCGCGGGGCCCAAGAGACCCAGTACTTC. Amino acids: CATSSRGAQETQYF.

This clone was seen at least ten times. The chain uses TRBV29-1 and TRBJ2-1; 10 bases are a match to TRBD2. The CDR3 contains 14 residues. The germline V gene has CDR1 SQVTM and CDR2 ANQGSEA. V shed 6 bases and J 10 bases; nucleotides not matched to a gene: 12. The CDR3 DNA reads TGCAGCGTACCCGGGACTAGCGTCGGGGGGGAGCAGTTCTTC. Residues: CSVPGTSVGGEQFF.

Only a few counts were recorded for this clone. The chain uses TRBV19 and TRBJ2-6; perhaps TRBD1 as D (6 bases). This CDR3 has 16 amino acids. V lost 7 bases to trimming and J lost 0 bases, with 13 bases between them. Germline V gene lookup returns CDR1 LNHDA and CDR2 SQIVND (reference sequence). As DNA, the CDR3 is TGTGCCAGTACCCCAACAGGGAGCTCTGGGGCCAACGTCCTGACTTTC. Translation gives CASTPTGSSGANVLTF.

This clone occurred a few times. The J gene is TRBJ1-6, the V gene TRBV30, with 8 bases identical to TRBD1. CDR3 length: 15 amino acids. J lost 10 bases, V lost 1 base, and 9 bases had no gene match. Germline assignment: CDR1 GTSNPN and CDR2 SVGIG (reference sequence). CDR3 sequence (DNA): TGTGCCTGGAGTGCCCCCGGGACAGGCGGCTCACCCCTCCACTTT. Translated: CAWSAPGTGGSPLHF.

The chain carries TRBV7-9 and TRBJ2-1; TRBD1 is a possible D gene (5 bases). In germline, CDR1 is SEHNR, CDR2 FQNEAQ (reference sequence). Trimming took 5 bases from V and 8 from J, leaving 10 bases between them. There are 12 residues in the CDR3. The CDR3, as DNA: TGTGCCAGCAGCGACACAGGCGATGAGCAGTTCTTC. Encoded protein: CASSDTGDEQFF.

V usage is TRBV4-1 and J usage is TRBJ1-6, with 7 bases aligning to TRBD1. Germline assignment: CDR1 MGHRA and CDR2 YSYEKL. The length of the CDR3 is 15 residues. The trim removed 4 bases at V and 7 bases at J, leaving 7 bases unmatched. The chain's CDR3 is CASSLRTGANSPLHF. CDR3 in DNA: TGCGCCAGCAGCCTTCGGACAGGTGCGAATTCACCCCTCCACTTT.

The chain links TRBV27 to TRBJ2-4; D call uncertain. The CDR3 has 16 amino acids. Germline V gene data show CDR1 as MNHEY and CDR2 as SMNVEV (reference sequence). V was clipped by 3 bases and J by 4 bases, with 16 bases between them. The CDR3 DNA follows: TGTGCCAGCAGTTTTTCGGCCAGGCCGACGAAAAACATTCAGTACTTC. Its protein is CASSFSARPTKNIQYF.

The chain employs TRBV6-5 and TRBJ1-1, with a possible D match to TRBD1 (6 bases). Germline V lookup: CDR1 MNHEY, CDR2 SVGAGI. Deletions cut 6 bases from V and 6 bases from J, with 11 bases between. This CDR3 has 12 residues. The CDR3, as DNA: TGTGCCAGCAGCGCTACAGGGTCTGAAGCTTTCTTT. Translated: CASSATGSEAFF.

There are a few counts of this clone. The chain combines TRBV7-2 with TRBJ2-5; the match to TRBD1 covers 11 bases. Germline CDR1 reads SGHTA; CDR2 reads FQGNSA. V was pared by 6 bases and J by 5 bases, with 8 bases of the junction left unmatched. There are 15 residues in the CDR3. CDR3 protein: CASRPPGQGGETQYF. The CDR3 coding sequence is TGTGCCAGCAGACCCCCGGGACAGGGGGGCGAGACCCAGTACTTC.

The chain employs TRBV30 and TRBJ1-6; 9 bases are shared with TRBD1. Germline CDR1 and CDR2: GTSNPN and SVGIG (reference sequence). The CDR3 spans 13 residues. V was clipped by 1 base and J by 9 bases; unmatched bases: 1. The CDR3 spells CAWSGQGGSPLHF. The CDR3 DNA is TGTGCCTGGAGTGGACAGGGGGGTTCACCCCTCCACTTT. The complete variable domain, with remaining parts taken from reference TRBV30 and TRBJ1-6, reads SQTIHQWPATLVQPVGSPLSLECTVEGTSNPNLYWYRQAAGRGLQLLFYSVGIGQISSEVPQNLSASRPQDRQFILSSKKLLLSDSGFYLCAWSGQGGSPLHFGNGTRLTVT.

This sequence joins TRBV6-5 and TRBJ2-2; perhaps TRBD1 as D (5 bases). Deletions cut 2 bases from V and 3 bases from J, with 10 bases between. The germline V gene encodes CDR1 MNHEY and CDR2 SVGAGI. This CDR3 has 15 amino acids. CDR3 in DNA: TGTGCCAGCAGTTACGTAGGGGCTCACACCGGGGAGCTGTTTTTT. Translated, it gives CASSYVGAHTGELFF.

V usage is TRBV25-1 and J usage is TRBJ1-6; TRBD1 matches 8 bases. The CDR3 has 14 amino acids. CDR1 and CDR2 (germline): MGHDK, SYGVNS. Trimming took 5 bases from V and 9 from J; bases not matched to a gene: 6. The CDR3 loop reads CASSRGQGGSPLHF. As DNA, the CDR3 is TGTGCCAGCAGTCGCGGACAGGGTGGTTCACCCCTCCACTTT. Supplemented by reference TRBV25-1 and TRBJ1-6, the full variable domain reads EADIYQTPRYLVIGTGKKITLECSQTMGHDKMYWYQQDPGMELHLIHYSYGVNSTEKGDLSSESTVSRIRTEHFPLTLESARPSHTSQYLCASSRGQGGSPLHFGNGTRLTVT.

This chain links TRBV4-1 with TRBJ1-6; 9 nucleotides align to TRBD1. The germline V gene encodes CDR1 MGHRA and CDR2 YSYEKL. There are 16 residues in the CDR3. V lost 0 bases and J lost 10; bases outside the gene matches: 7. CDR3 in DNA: TGCGCCAGCAGCCAAGATGGGGGGACAGGGATATCACCCCTCCACTTT. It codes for CASSQDGGTGISPLHF.

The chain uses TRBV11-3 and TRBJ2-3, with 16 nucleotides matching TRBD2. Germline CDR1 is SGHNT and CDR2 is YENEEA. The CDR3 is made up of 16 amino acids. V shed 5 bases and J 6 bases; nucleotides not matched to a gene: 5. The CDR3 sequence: CASSPGTSGGADTQYF. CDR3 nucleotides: TGTGCCAGCAGCCCAGGGACTAGCGGGGGGGCCGATACGCAGTATTTT. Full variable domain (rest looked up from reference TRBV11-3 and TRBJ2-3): EAGVVQSPRYKIIEKKQPVAFWCNPISGHNTLYWYLQNLGQGPELLIRYENEEAVDDSQLPKDRFSAERLKGVDSTLKIQPAELGDSAVYLCASSPGTSGGADTQYFGPGTRLTVL.

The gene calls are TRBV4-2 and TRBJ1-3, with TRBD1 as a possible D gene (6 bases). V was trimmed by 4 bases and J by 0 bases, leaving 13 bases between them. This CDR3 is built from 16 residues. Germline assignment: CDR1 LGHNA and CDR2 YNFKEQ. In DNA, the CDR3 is TGTGCCAGCAGCCCGCAGGGGCGAACCTCTGGAAACACCATATATTTT. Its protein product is CASSPQGRTSGNTIYF.